The 21 T cell receptor beta chains in this list originate from one sample, sequenced in a study of shared clonotypes between healthy human individuals. Profiling relied on immunoSEQ multiplex PCR, and the TCRdb table lists in-frame clones only, not all of them. The repertoire holds roughly 1,500,000 clones, with approximately 98% as singletons. The sequenced material came from naive CD4+ T cells sorted from blood. Subset given: CD45RA+ positively selected. Every receptor here comes from a man aged 25-45 years in good health.

The chain joins TRBV7-2 to TRBJ1-5, with a possible D match to TRBD1 (6 bases). This CDR3 region has 13 residues. CDR1 and CDR2 (germline): SGHTA, FQGNSA. V lost 5 bases and J lost 4, with 9 bases in between. The CDR3 bases are TGTGCCAGCAGCGACAGGACTAATCAGCCCCAGCATTTT. Its protein is CASSDRTNQPQHF.

The chain couples TRBV6-6 to TRBJ2-2; TRBD2 matches 9 bases. The junction had 7 bases not matched to a gene; V was cut back by 6 bases and J by 5 bases. The CDR3 totals 15 residues. Looked up from germline, CDR1 is MNHNY and CDR2 is SVGAGI (reference sequence). CDR3 in DNA: TGTGCCAGCAGCCGCCTACTAGCGGGTACCGGGGAGCTGTTTTTT. Translated, it gives CASSRLLAGTGELFF.

The chain recombines TRBV19 with TRBJ2-6; D call uncertain. From germline, CDR1 is LNHDA and CDR2 SQIVND (reference sequence). V lost 1 base to trimming and J lost 2 bases, with 9 bases between them. The CDR3 sequence is 16 residues long. The CDR3 loop is CASSIGWTTGANVLTF. CDR3 DNA sequence: TGTGCCAGTAGTATAGGCTGGACGACTGGGGCCAACGTCCTGACTTTC.

The rearrangement links TRBV7-3 to TRBJ2-2; maybe TRBD2 (5 bases). CDR3 length: 14 residues. Germline CDR1 SGHTA, CDR2 FQGTGA. Trimming removed 4 bases at V and 7 bases at J, with 13 bases between. The CDR3 region is CASSSLSRVGELFF. CDR3 in DNA: TGTGCCAGCAGCTCTTTGTCGAGGGTCGGGGAGCTGTTTTTT.

This clone came up once. This chain's CDR3 is CASKQRGGSGANVLTF. In DNA form, the CDR3 reads TGTGCCAGCAAACAACGCGGCGGCTCTGGGGCCAACGTCCTGACTTTC. The chain is built from TRBV2 and TRBJ2-6, with unresolved D. The CDR3 runs to 16 residues. CDR1 SNHLY and CDR2 FYNNEI come from the germline V gene. V dropped 7 bases and J dropped 0 bases, with 13 bases sitting between them.

The rearrangement links TRBV30 to TRBJ1-2; D not resolved. Looked up from germline, CDR1 is GTSNPN and CDR2 is SVGIG (reference sequence). CDR3 length: 14 amino acids. V was clipped by 2 bases and J by 2 bases, with 12 bases between them. CDR3 DNA: TGTGCCTGGAGTACGCTTTACAGAAACTATGGCTACACCTTC. It specifies CAWSTLYRNYGYTF.

This chain joins TRBV5-1 and TRBJ1-2; no clear D gene. Per the germline V gene, CDR1 is SGHRS and CDR2 is YFSETQ. The CDR3 contains 14 residues. V dropped 4 bases and J dropped 1 base, with 11 bases sitting between them. The chain's CDR3 is CASSPVSLNYGYTF. The CDR3 bases are TGCGCCAGCAGCCCCGTATCCCTTAACTATGGCTACACCTTC.

The chain is built from TRBV6-5 and TRBJ2-1, with TRBD1 identical over 10 bases. Trimming removed 2 bases from V and 2 bases from J; junction bases left unmatched: 3. The germline CDR1 and CDR2 sequences are MNHEY and SVGAGI. CDR3 length: 16 residues. CDR3 in DNA: TGTGCCAGCAGTTACGAAGGACAGGGGGCCTACAATGAGCAGTTCTTC. As protein: CASSYEGQGAYNEQFF.

The chain joins TRBV7-9 to TRBJ2-1, with a weak D call TRBD2 (5 bases). The V end was cut by 1 base, the J end by 0 bases, with 7 bases between. CDR1 is SEHNR and CDR2 is FQNEAQ in the germline V gene (reference sequence). The CDR3 runs 15 residues. The CDR3 nucleotides are TGTGCCAGCAGCTTAGAAGCGGCCTCCTACAATGAGCAGTTCTTC. It translates to CASSLEAASYNEQFF.

The J gene is TRBJ2-5, the V gene TRBV5-3; TRBD1 matches 9 bases. TRBV5-3 is known as an ORF, though its function is uncertain. The CDR3 length is 14 residues. J gave up 4 bases and V 4 bases, and 5 bases lay outside the gene matches. CDR3 bases: TGTGCCAGAAGCAGCCACAGGGGGCGAGAGACCCAGTACTTC. Its translation: CARSSHRGRETQYF.

The chain recombines TRBV6-1 with TRBJ2-7; 10 nucleotides agree with TRBD2. This CDR3 comprises 14 residues. Germline V CDR1 and CDR2: MNHNS, SASEGT. Losses at the gene ends were 7 bases for V and 0 bases for J; bases not matched to a gene: 3. This CDR3 is CASNSGRFSYEQYF. For the CDR3, the DNA is TGTGCCAGCAATAGCGGGAGGTTCTCCTACGAGCAGTACTTC.

This sequence joins TRBV12-5 and TRBJ2-1; D is possibly TRBD1 (6 bases). V lost 3 bases and J lost 11, with 11 bases in between. Germline CDR1 is LGHNT and CDR2 is FRNRAP. The CDR3 length is 12 residues. The CDR3 is CASGLTGTQQFF. In DNA, the CDR3 is TGTGCTAGTGGTTTAACCGGGACACAGCAGTTCTTC.

The V gene is TRBV4-1, the J gene TRBJ2-5, with TRBD2 identical over 11 bases. V was clipped by 4 bases and J by 5 bases; unmatched bases: 3. This CDR3 comprises 14 residues. The germline V gene has CDR1 MGHRA and CDR2 YSYEKL. CDR3 bases: TGCGCCAGCAGCCTACTAGCGGGAGTTGAGACCCAGTACTTC. It translates to CASSLLAGVETQYF.

The chain links TRBV5-4 to TRBJ1-1; the D is unclear. Germline assignment: CDR1 SGHNT and CDR2 YYREEE (reference sequence). Deletions cut 0 bases from V and 4 bases from J, with 13 bases between. This CDR3 comprises 15 residues. The CDR3 region is CASSLASRGGTEAFF. Here the CDR3 DNA reads TGTGCCAGCAGCTTGGCCTCGCGGGGAGGCACTGAAGCTTTCTTT.

The CDR3 coding sequence is TGTGCCATCAGTGAGTTTCCGTCAGGGTATGAGAACACTGAAGCTTTCTTT. Translating gives CAISEFPSGYENTEAFF. This rearrangement joins TRBV10-3 to TRBJ1-1; tentatively, D is TRBD1 (5 bases). Per germline, CDR1 ENHRY and CDR2 SYGVKD. The CDR3 has 17 amino acids. V gave up 1 base and J gave up 1 base, with 16 bases separating them.

CDR3 sequence reads: CASSFPGAETQYF. CDR3 DNA: TGTGCCAGCAGCTTCCCTGGGGCGGAGACCCAGTACTTC. The chain uses TRBV5-4 and TRBJ2-5; a weak D match, TRBD1 (5 bases). Germline assignment: CDR1 SGHNT and CDR2 YYREEE (reference sequence). V gave up 2 bases and J gave up 5 bases, with 10 bases separating them. The CDR3 spans 13 residues.

This chain connects TRBV2 to TRBJ2-5; 12 bases match TRBD2. V was clipped by 6 bases and J by 1 base; unmatched bases: 15. In germline, CDR1 is SNHLY, CDR2 FYNNEI. The CDR3 extends over 19 amino acids. CDR3 nucleotides: TGTGCCAGCAGATGGGAACCCGGGGGACTAGCGGGTATCCAAGAGACCCAGTACTTC. Translated: CASRWEPGGLAGIQETQYF.

Remarks on this clone: One end of the junction varies from germline; a read error may be responsible. CDR3 residues: CASSSGPVGGQYF. In DNA form, the CDR3 reads TGTGCTAGCAGCTCCGGGCCGGTCGGGGGCCAGTACTTC. This rearrangement joins TRBV7-7 to TRBJ2-5; the D gene is possibly TRBD2 (6 bases). The CDR3 has 13 residues. The V gene's germline CDR1 is SSHAT and CDR2 FNYEAQ (reference sequence).

This chain uses TRBV6-4 with TRBJ2-3, with 9 positions matching TRBD2. V was pared by 2 bases and J by 0 bases, with 9 bases of the junction left unmatched. Germline V gene data show CDR1 as MRHNA and CDR2 as SNTAGT. The CDR3 is 18 amino acids. The CDR3 bases are TGTGCCAGCAGTGACCCCCGGACTAGCGCGCCTAGCACAGATACGCAGTATTTT. Its translation is CASSDPRTSAPSTDTQYF.

V is TRBV18 and J is TRBJ2-2, with D tentatively TRBD2 (5 bases). Trimming left V 2 bases short and J 3 bases short, with 13 bases between. This CDR3 is 16 amino acids long. Per the germline V gene, CDR1 is KGHSH and CDR2 is LQKENI. The CDR3 sequence is CASSPNSAADTGELFF. The CDR3 bases are TGTGCCAGCTCACCAAATTCGGCAGCGGACACCGGGGAGCTGTTTTTT.

This chain joins TRBV7-9 and TRBJ1-5, with 7 positions matching TRBD1. The germline V gene encodes CDR1 SEHNR and CDR2 FQNEAQ (reference sequence). J lost 3 bases, V lost 5 bases, and 1 base had no gene match. CDR3 length: 13 residues. The CDR3 DNA sequence: TGTGCCAGCAGCGACAGGGCCAATCAGCCCCAGCATTTT. Translating gives CASSDRANQPQHF.